This entry lists 32 T cell receptor beta chains sequenced from one sample in a study of shared clonotypes between healthy human individuals. Some clones are missing from TCRdb's copy, which holds only in-frame ones; the method was immunoSEQ multiplex PCR. The table lists around 2.1 million clones, roughly 91% of them singletons. The naive CD8 fraction comprised CD45RO-negative cells positively selected for CCR7 and excluded terminally differentiated effector memory CD45RA+ cells. Sequenced input: naive CD8+ T cells from PBMCs. The receptors were gathered from a man between 18 and 35 years old in good health. Some clones in this sample may be carry-over from other donors' samples.

The chain recombines TRBV7-9 with TRBJ2-1; TRBD2 matches at 12 bases. Germline-derived CDR1 and CDR2 are SEHNR and FQNEAQ (reference sequence). V was clipped by 5 bases and J by 13 bases; unmatched bases: 12. The CDR3 runs to 15 residues. The CDR3 coding sequence is TGTGCCAGCAGCCCGACTAGCGGGGGAAGCTTCGGCCAGTTCTTC. Encoded protein: CASSPTSGGSFGQFF.

The rearrangement uses TRBV2 and TRBJ2-3; D not certain. V lost 2 bases and J lost 0, with 6 bases in between. The CDR3 loop spans 14 amino acids. The germline V gene encodes CDR1 SNHLY and CDR2 FYNNEI. The CDR3 DNA follows: TGTGCCAGCAGTGAATGGGTTAGCACAGATACGCAGTATTTT. Its translation is CASSEWVSTDTQYF.

The genes are TRBV7-9 and TRBJ1-1, with D possibly TRBD1 on 5 matching bases. The CDR3 extends over 14 amino acids. Trimming pared 7 bases from V and 4 bases from J, leaving 16 bases between. Germline assignment: CDR1 SEHNR and CDR2 FQNEAQ (reference sequence). The CDR3 DNA reads as TGTGCCAGCATCCCCGGGGGAGGAATCACTGAAGCTTTCTTT. Translating it yields CASIPGGGITEAFF.

The V call is TRBV27, the J call TRBJ2-7; D is perhaps TRBD2 (7 bases). The germline CDR1 and CDR2 sequences are MNHEY and SMNVEV (reference sequence). The CDR3 covers 15 residues. Trimming stripped 4 bases from V and 3 bases from J, with 16 bases between. In DNA form, the CDR3 reads TGTGCCAGCAGTTCACCCTCGGGGGGCCACTACGAGCAGTACTTC. The encoded protein is CASSSPSGGHYEQYF.

The chain links TRBV27 to TRBJ2-7, with D unresolved. From germline, CDR1 is MNHEY and CDR2 SMNVEV (reference sequence). CDR3 length: 14 amino acids. V was pared by 2 bases and J by 2 bases, with 10 bases between. The CDR3 DNA is TGTGCCAGCAGTTTACGGAGTACAGCCTACGAGCAGTACTTC. Its translation: CASSLRSTAYEQYF.

The chain combines TRBV5-1 with TRBJ2-3, with 11 bases lining up with TRBD2. Germline trimming cut 3 bases from V and 6 bases from J; bases unmatched to any gene: 6. This CDR3 has 15 residues. Germline loops: CDR1 SGHRS, CDR2 YFSETQ. In nucleotides, the CDR3 is TGCGCCAGCAGCTCTACTAGCGGGAGTTCGGATACGCAGTATTTT. As protein: CASSSTSGSSDTQYF.

The chain carries TRBV2 and TRBJ2-1; no firm D call. Germline V gives CDR1 SNHLY, CDR2 FYNNEI. V lost 6 bases, J lost 5 bases, and 11 bases lay in between. The CDR3 consists of 13 residues. CDR3 region: CASSLKSHNEQFF. The CDR3 DNA follows: TGTGCCAGCAGCCTAAAATCCCACAATGAGCAGTTCTTC.

As for this clone: At the DNA level, this CDR3 is encoded by other sequences in the same sample as well. The rearrangement links TRBV7-6 to TRBJ2-7, with TRBD2 matching over 11 bases. With 5 bases clipped from V and 2 bases from J, the junction kept 5 bases outside the gene matches. There are 15 residues in the CDR3. From germline, CDR1 is SGHVS and CDR2 FNYEAQ. As DNA, the CDR3 is TGTGCCAGCAGCCTCGGGACTAGCGGCACCTACGAGCAGTACTTC. Translating gives CASSLGTSGTYEQYF.

This chain joins TRBV27 and TRBJ2-1; no clear D gene. Germline CDR1 reads MNHEY; CDR2 reads SMNVEV (reference sequence). CDR3 size: 14 residues. Trimming cost V 6 bases and J 0 bases, with 9 bases left between them. The chain's CDR3 is CASSTSRSYNEQFF. The CDR3 DNA reads TGTGCCAGCAGCACAAGTCGCTCCTACAATGAGCAGTTCTTC.

The chain has TRBV10-3 and TRBJ2-4; 8 bases agree with TRBD1. Unmatched junction bases numbered 5, after V lost 4 bases and J lost 0 bases. Germline V gene data show CDR1 as ENHRY and CDR2 as SYGVKD. CDR3 size: 16 residues. As DNA, the CDR3 is TGTGCCATCAGTGCGACAGGGGCCTTAGCCAAAAACATTCAGTACTTC. As protein: CAISATGALAKNIQYF.

A note on this clone: Additional DNA sequences in this sample encode the identical CDR3. CDR3 in amino acids: CASSWGQVSYEQYF. Here the CDR3 DNA reads TGTGCCAGCAGTTGGGGACAGGTCTCCTACGAGCAGTACTTC. The V and J genes are TRBV28 and TRBJ2-7; 8 nucleotides match TRBD1. The trim removed 4 bases at V and 0 bases at J, leaving 2 bases unmatched. The CDR3 consists of 14 residues. Germline-derived CDR1 and CDR2 are MDHEN and SYDVKM.

Written as DNA, the CDR3 is TGTGCCATCAGTGGAGGGCGGGGCTACACCTTC. Encoded protein: CAISGGRGYTF. The chain recombines TRBV10-3 with TRBJ1-2, with D unresolved. The CDR3 length is 11 residues. The V end lost 4 bases, the J end lost 8 bases, and 8 bases lay between the germline ends. Germline CDR1 ENHRY, CDR2 SYGVKD.

This chain uses TRBV19 with TRBJ1-5, with D possibly TRBD1 on 5 matching bases. From germline, CDR1 is LNHDA and CDR2 SQIVND (reference sequence). The CDR3 is 17 amino acids. V was trimmed by 5 bases and J by 0 bases, leaving 17 bases between them. CDR3 amino acids: CASSLTGGTYSNQPQHF. The CDR3, as DNA: TGTGCCAGTAGTCTCACCGGGGGGACGTATAGCAATCAGCCCCAGCATTTT.

This chain connects TRBV21-1 to TRBJ1-4. TRBV21-1 is a pseudogene segment. The CDR3 extends over 15 amino acids. The CDR3 region has the DNA TGTGCCAGCAGCTCTCAGGGGAGGGGGCCCGGAAAACTGTTTTTT. Translating it yields CASSSQGRGPGKLFF.

The gene calls are TRBV9 and TRBJ1-1; TRBD1 matches 8 bases. Germline lookup yields CDR1 SGDLS and CDR2 YYNGEE. This CDR3 spans 17 amino acids. V lost 2 bases, J lost 1 base, and 10 bases stayed unmatched. CDR3 region: CASSVGGTGPTNTEAFF. CDR3 sequence (DNA): TGTGCCAGCAGCGTGGGGGGGACAGGCCCGACGAACACTGAAGCTTTCTTT.

The V call is TRBV29-1, the J call TRBJ2-7, with D possibly matching TRBD1 (6 bases). Trimming left V 6 bases short and J 3 bases short, with 18 bases between. This CDR3 comprises 14 residues. Germline V gene sequence: CDR1 SQVTM, CDR2 ANQGSEA. CDR3: CSVSRGDIGYEQYF. The CDR3 nucleotides are TGCAGCGTCTCTAGAGGGGACATCGGCTACGAGCAGTACTTC.

This clone is a singleton in its sample. The rearrangement joins TRBV5-6 to TRBJ2-1; D possibly matches TRBD1 or TRBD2 (5 bases each). The germline gives CDR1 SGHDT, CDR2 YYEEEE. Trimming stripped 3 bases from V and 5 bases from J, with 15 bases between. The CDR3 loop spans 15 amino acids. CDR3 sequence: CASSSEGFVDNEQFF. CDR3 nucleotide sequence: TGTGCCAGCAGCTCAGAGGGGTTCGTAGACAATGAGCAGTTCTTC.

The rearrangement uses TRBV29-1 and TRBJ2-1; tentative D call: TRBD2 (7 bases). Per germline, CDR1 SQVTM and CDR2 ANQGSEA. The CDR3 runs to 13 residues. V lost 6 bases and J 2 bases, leaving 11 bases between the germline ends. The CDR3 coding sequence is TGCAGCGTGAAGGGGGGGGCCTACAATGAGCAGTTCTTC. This encodes CSVKGGAYNEQFF.

This chain joins TRBV5-1 and TRBJ2-5; 14 bases line up with TRBD2. The CDR3 runs 18 residues. Losses at the gene ends were 2 bases for V and 3 bases for J; bases not matched to a gene: 9. The germline V gene has CDR1 SGHRS and CDR2 YFSETQ. CDR3 nucleotide sequence: TGCGCCAGCAGCTTTGCCGGGACTAGCGGGAGCTTCAAAGAGACCCAGTACTTC. Translated, it gives CASSFAGTSGSFKETQYF.

The chain recombines TRBV30 with TRBJ2-3, with 8 nucleotides matching TRBD2. Per germline, CDR1 GTSNPN and CDR2 SVGIG (reference sequence). CDR3 length: 17 residues. J was trimmed by 1 base and V by 0 bases; bases with no gene match: 9. This CDR3 is CAWSVQAGGLGTDTQYF. For the CDR3, the DNA is TGTGCCTGGAGTGTACAGGCGGGGGGACTAGGCACAGATACGCAGTATTTT.

This clone was counted only a few times. J is TRBJ1-1 and V is TRBV5-6; the D gene is possibly TRBD1 (5 bases). From germline, CDR1 is SGHDT and CDR2 YYEEEE. The CDR3 loop spans 15 amino acids. Between the trimmed V and J ends, which lost 7 bases and 2 bases, there was a span of 18 bases. The CDR3 reads CASHSRGEGNTEAFF. The CDR3 DNA reads as TGTGCCAGCCACTCCCGGGGGGAGGGCAACACTGAAGCTTTCTTT.

V and J are TRBV27 and TRBJ1-2; D is undetermined. Trimming stripped 5 bases from V and 13 bases from J, with 17 bases between. The CDR3 runs 12 residues. Germline assignment: CDR1 MNHEY and CDR2 SMNVEV (reference sequence). CDR3 bases: TGTGCCAGCAGTGCATACCCGATTCGGGTCACCTTC. Translating it yields CASSAYPIRVTF.

This chain connects TRBV4-1 to TRBJ2-1, with TRBD2 matching 7 bases. The CDR3 is 16 amino acids. Trimming cost V 0 bases and J 5 bases; bases outside gene matches: 7. In germline, CDR1 is MGHRA, CDR2 YSYEKL. The CDR3 spells CASSQEWGLKHNEQFF. CDR3 nucleotide sequence: TGCGCCAGCAGCCAAGAGTGGGGACTAAAACACAATGAGCAGTTCTTC.

This chain uses TRBV2 with TRBJ2-2; weak D call: TRBD1 (6 bases). Germline CDR1 is SNHLY and CDR2 is FYNNEI. V lost 6 bases to trimming and J lost 7 bases, with 21 bases between them. The CDR3 totals 16 residues. The CDR3 nucleotides read TGTGCCAGCAGCCGGCCGGACAGCCGGGCCCGCGGGGAGCTGTTTTTT. It is translated as CASSRPDSRARGELFF.

V and J are TRBV9 and TRBJ1-1; 12 bases line up with TRBD1. This CDR3 has 15 amino acids. J was trimmed by 6 bases and V by 0 bases; bases with no gene match: 3. Germline lookup yields CDR1 SGDLS and CDR2 YYNGEE. This CDR3 reads CASSVGGTGGPEAFF. The CDR3 nucleotides read TGTGCCAGCAGCGTAGGTGGGACAGGGGGCCCTGAAGCTTTCTTT.

The rearrangement uses TRBV7-6 and TRBJ2-2; 14 nucleotides agree with TRBD2. The trim removed 3 bases at V and 1 base at J, leaving 13 bases unmatched. Germline loops: CDR1 SGHVS, CDR2 FNYEAQ. The CDR3 sequence is 21 residues long. CDR3 protein: CASSFPGLAGAGPLNTGELFF. The CDR3 DNA follows: TGTGCCAGCAGCTTTCCGGGACTAGCGGGAGCGGGACCTTTGAACACCGGGGAGCTGTTTTTT.

Regarding this clone: The sample has other DNA sequences that encode this CDR3 too. The chain links TRBV5-1 to TRBJ2-7, with D perhaps being TRBD1 or TRBD2 (5 bases each). V dropped 3 bases and J dropped 2 bases, with 12 bases sitting between them. This CDR3 is 14 amino acids long. CDR1 and CDR2 from the germline V gene are SGHRS and YFSETQ. In nucleotides, the CDR3 is TGCGCCAGCAGCTCCCGGGACGGGACCTACGAGCAGTACTTC. This sequence encodes CASSSRDGTYEQYF.

The genes are TRBV9 and TRBJ2-7, with D perhaps matching TRBD1 (7 bases). The CDR3 has 14 amino acids. Deletions cut 2 bases from V and 5 bases from J, with 14 bases between. Germline CDR1 SGDLS, CDR2 YYNGEE. The CDR3 DNA follows: TGTGCCAGCAGCGTTTCAGGGGGACTGGACGAGCAGTACTTC. Translating it yields CASSVSGGLDEQYF.

The CDR3: CASSQDRTGWDEQFF. The CDR3 DNA reads TGTGCCAGCAGCCAAGATCGTACAGGATGGGATGAGCAGTTCTTC. The genes are TRBV4-2 and TRBJ2-1, with D perhaps TRBD1 (5 bases). Trimming took off 0 bases at V and 8 bases at J, with 14 bases between the two ends. Germline V gene lookup returns CDR1 LGHNA and CDR2 YNFKEQ. There are 15 residues in the CDR3.

The rearrangement joins TRBV5-5 to TRBJ1-5, with TRBD1 as a possible D gene (5 bases). With 4 bases removed from V and 0 bases from J, the gap between germline ends came to 20 bases. The CDR3 sequence is 18 residues long. Germline loops: CDR1 SGHKS, CDR2 YYEKEE (reference sequence). The CDR3 protein is CASSPGPVGAYSNQPQHF. DNA of the CDR3: TGTGCCAGCAGCCCAGGTCCTGTCGGGGCTTATAGCAATCAGCCCCAGCATTTT.

The chain carries TRBV5-8 and TRBJ2-3, with D possibly TRBD2 on 5 matching bases. V dropped 1 base and J dropped 4 bases, with 13 bases sitting between them. Germline assignment: CDR1 SGHTS and CDR2 YDEGEE. The CDR3 is 15 amino acids. DNA of the CDR3: TGTGCCAGCAGCTTGCAGTCGGGAATCGCAGATACGCAGTATTTT. Translating it yields CASSLQSGIADTQYF. The full variable domain, with the rest looked up from reference TRBV5-8 and TRBJ2-3, is EAGVTQSPTHLIKTRGQQATLRCSPISGHTSVYWYQQALGLGLQFLLWYDEGEERNRGNFPPRFSGRQFPNYSSELNVNALELEDSALYLCASSLQSGIADTQYFGPGTRLTVL.

The V call is TRBV4-3, the J call TRBJ2-1, with no clear D. This CDR3 comprises 18 residues. Trimming removed 1 base at V and 0 bases at J, with 16 bases between. CDR1 and CDR2 from the germline V gene are LGHNA and YSLEER. The CDR3 DNA reads as TGCGCCAGCAGCCAAGTTCGGCCTGACCTTAGCTCCTACAATGAGCAGTTCTTC. This encodes CASSQVRPDLSSYNEQFF.